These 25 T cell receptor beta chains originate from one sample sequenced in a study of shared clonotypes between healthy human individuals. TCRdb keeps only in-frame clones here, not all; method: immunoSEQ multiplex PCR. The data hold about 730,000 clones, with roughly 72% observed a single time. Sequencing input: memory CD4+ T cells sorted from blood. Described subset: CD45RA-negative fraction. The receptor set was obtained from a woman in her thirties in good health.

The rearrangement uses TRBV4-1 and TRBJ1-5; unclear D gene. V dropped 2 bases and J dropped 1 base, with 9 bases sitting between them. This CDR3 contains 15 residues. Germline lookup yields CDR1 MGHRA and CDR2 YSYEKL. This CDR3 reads CASSQSWVSNQPQHF. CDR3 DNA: TGCGCCAGCAGCCAAAGCTGGGTGAGCAATCAGCCCCAGCATTTT.

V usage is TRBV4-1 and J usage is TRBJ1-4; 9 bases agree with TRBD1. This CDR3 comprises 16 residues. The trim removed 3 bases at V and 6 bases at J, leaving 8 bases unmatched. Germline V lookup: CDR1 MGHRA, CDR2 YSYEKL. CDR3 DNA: TGCGCCAGCAGCCATCTGGGGAGGGACAGGGATGAAAAACTGTTTTTT. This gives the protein CASSHLGRDRDEKLFF.

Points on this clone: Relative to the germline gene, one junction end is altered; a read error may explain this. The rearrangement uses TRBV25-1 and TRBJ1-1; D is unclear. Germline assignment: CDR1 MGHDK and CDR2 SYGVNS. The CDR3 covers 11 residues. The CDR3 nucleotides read TGTGCCAGCAGTGAGGGGTCGACCGTAGTCTTT. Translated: CASSEGSTVVF.

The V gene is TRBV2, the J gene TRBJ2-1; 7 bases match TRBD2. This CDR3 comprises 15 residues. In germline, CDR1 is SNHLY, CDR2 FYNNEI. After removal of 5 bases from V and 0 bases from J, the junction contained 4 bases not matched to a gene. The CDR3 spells CASSRDYVSYNEQFF. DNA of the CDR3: TGTGCCAGCAGTCGGGACTACGTCTCCTACAATGAGCAGTTCTTC.

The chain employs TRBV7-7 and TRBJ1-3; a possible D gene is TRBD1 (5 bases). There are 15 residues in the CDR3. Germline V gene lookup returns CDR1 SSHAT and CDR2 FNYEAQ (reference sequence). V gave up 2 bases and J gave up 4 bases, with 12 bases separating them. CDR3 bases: TGTGCCAGCAGCTTACGTGCAGGGCAAGGAAACACCATATATTTT. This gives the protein CASSLRAGQGNTIYF.

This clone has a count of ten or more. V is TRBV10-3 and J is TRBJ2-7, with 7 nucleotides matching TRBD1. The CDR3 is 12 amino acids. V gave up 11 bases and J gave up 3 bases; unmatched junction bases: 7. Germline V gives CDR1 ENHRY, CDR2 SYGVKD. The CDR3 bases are TGTGCCGTTCGGGACAGCCTCTACGAGCAGTACTTC. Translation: CAVRDSLYEQYF.

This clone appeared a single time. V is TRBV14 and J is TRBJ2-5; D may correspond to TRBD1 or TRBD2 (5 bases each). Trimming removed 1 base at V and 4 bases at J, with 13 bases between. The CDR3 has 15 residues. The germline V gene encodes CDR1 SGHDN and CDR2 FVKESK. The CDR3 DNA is TGTGCCAGCAGCCAAGGCGTCGGGGCCTCAGAGACCCAGTACTTC. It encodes CASSQGVGASETQYF.

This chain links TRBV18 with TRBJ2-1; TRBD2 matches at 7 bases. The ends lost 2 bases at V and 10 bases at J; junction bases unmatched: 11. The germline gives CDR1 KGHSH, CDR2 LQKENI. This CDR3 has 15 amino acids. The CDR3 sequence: CASSPSQAGISEQFF. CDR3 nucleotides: TGTGCCAGCTCACCAAGCCAAGCGGGAATAAGCGAGCAGTTCTTC.

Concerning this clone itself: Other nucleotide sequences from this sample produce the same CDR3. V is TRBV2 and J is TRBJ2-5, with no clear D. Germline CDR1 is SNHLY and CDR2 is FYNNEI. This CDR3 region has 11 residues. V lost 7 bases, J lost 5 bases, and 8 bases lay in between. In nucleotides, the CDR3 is TGTGCCAGCACCACGGTGGAGACCCAGTACTTC. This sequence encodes CASTTVETQYF.

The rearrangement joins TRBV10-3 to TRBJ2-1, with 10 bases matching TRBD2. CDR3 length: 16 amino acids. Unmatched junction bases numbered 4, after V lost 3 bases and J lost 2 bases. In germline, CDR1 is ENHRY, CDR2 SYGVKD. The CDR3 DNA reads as TGTGCCATCAGTGACTACAGCGGGAGGGCCTACAATGAGCAGTTCTTC. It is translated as CAISDYSGRAYNEQFF.

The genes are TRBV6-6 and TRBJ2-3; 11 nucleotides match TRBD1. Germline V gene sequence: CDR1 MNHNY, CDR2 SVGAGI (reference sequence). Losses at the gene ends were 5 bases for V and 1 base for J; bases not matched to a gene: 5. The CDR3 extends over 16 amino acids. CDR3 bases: TGTGCCAGCAGTAAAGGGACAGGGGGTCGCACAGATACGCAGTATTTT. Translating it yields CASSKGTGGRTDTQYF.

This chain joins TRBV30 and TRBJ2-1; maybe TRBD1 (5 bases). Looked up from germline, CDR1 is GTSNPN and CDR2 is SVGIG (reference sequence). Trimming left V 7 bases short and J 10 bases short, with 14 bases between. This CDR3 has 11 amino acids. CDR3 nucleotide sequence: TGTGCCTTGAGCAGGGTGGACGAGCAGTTCTTC. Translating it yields CALSRVDEQFF.

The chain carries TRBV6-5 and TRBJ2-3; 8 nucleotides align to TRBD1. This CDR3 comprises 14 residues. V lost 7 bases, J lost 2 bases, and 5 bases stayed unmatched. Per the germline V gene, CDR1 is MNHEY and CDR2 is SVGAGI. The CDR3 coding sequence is TGTGCCAGCAAACTACAGGGGGACACAGATACGCAGTATTTT. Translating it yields CASKLQGDTDTQYF.

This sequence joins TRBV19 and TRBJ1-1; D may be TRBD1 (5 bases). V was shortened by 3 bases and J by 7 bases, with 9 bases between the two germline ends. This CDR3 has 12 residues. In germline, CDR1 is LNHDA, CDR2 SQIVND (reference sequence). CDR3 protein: CASSMFGGEAFF. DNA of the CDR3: TGTGCCAGTAGTATGTTCGGGGGTGAAGCTTTCTTT.

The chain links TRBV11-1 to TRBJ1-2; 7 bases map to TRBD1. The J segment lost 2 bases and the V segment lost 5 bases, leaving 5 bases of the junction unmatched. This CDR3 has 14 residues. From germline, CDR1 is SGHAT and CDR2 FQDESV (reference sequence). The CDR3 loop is CASSPGQANYGYTF. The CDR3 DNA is TGTGCCAGCAGCCCTGGACAGGCAAACTATGGCTACACCTTC.

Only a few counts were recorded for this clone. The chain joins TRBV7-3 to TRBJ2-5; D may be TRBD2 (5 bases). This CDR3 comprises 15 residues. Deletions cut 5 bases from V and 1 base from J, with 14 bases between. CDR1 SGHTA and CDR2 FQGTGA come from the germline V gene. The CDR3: CASSRSSSPQETQYF. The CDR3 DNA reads TGTGCCAGCAGCCGTTCTTCTAGCCCCCAAGAGACCCAGTACTTC.

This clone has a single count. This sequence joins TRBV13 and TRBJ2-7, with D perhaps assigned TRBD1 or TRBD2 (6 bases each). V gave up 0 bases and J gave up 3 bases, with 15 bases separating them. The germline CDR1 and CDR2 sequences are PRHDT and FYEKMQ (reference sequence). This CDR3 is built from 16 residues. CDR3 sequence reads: CASSLGVGGAVYEQYF. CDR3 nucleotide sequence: TGTGCCAGCAGCTTAGGCGTGGGGGGCGCCGTCTACGAGCAGTACTTC.

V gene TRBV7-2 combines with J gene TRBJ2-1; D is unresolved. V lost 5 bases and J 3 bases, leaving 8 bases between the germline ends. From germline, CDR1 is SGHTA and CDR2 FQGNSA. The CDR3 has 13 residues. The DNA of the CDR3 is TGTGCCAGCAGCCCCCAGAGCTACAATGAGCAGTTCTTC. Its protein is CASSPQSYNEQFF. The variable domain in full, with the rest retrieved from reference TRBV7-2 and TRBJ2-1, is GAGVSQSPSNKVTEKGKDVELRCDPISGHTALYWYRQSLGQGLEFLIYFQGNSAPDKSGLPSDRFSAERTGGSVSTLTIQRTQQEDSAVYLCASSPQSYNEQFFGPGTRLTVL.

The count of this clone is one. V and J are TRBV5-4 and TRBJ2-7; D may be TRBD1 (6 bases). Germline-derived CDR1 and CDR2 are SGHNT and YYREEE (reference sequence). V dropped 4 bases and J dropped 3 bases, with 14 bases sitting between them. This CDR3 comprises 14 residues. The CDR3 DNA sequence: TGTGCCAGCAGCCAGACCGGACAGAGCTACGAGCAGTACTTC. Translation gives CASSQTGQSYEQYF.

CDR3 sequence: CASGRQAGQSRANVLTF. The CDR3 DNA is TGTGCTAGTGGTCGGCAAGCAGGACAAAGTCGGGCCAACGTCCTGACTTTC. V is TRBV12-5 and J is TRBJ2-6; a possible D gene is TRBD1 (5 bases). V lost 5 bases and J lost 5, with 19 bases in between. From germline, CDR1 is LGHNT and CDR2 FRNRAP. The CDR3 covers 17 residues.

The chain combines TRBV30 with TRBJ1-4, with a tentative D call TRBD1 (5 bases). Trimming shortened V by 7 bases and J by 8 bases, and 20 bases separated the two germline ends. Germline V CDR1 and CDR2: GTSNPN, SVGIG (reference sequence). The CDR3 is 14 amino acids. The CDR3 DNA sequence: TGTGCCTTCGGCCCGGGCAGGGTTGGAGAAAAACTGTTTTTT. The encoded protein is CAFGPGRVGEKLFF.

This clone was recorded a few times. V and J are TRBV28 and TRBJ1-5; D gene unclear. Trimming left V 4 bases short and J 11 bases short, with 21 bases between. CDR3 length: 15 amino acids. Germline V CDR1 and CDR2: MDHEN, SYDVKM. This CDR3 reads CASSSPTEAARTQHF. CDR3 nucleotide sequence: TGTGCCAGCAGTTCCCCGACGGAGGCCGCCAGGACCCAGCATTTT.

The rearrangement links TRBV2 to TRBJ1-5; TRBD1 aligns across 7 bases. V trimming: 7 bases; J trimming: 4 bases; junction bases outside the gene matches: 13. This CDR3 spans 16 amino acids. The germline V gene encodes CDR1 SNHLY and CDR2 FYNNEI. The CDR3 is CASTGDSPGGNQPQHF. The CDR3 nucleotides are TGTGCCAGCACCGGGGACAGCCCGGGGGGTAATCAGCCCCAGCATTTT.

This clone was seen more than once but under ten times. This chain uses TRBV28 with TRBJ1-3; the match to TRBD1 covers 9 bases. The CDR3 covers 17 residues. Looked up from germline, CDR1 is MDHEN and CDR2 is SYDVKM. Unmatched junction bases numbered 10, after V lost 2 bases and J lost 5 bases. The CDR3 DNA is TGTGCCAGCAGTTTAAGGGGGTCGGGACAGGGTCGAAACACCATATATTTT. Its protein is CASSLRGSGQGRNTIYF.

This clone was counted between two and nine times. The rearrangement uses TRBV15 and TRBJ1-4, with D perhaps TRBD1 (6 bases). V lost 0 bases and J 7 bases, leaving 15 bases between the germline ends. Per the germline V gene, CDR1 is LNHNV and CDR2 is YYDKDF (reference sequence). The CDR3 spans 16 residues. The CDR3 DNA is TGTGCCACCAGCAGAGAGGGGGCCGGAGGGGGTGAAAAACTGTTTTTT. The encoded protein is CATSREGAGGGEKLFF.